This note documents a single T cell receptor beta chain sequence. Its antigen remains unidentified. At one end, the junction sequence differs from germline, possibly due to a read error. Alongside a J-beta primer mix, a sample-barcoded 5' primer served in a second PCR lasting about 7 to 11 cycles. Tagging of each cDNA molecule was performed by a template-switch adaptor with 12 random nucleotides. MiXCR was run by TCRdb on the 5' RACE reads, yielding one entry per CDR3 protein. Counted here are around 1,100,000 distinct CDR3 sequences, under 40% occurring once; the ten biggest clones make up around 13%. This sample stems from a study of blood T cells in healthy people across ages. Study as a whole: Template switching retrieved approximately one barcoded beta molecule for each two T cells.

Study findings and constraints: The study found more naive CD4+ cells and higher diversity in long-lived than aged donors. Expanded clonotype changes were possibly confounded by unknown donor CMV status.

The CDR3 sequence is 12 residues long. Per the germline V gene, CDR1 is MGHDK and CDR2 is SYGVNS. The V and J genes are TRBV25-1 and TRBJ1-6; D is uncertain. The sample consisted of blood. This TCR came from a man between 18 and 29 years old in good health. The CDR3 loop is CASSESYSPLHF. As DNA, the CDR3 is TGTGCCAGTAGTGAGTCGTATTCACCCCTCCACTTT. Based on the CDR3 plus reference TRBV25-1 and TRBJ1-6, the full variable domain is EADIYQTPRYLVIGTGKKITLECSQTMGHDKMYWYQQDPGMELHLIHYSYGVNSTEKGDLSSESTVSRIRTEHFPLTLESARPSHTSQYLCASSESYSPLHFGNGTRLTVT.